The 14 T cell receptor beta chains below all came from one sample that was sequenced in a study of blood T cell repertoires in COVID-19. Measured with immunoSEQ multiplex PCR; TCRdb has only the in-frame clones, and not every one. The sample records 450,000 to 500,000 clones, around nine tenths being singletons. Input material: PBMCs or T cells enriched from blood (not recorded which). All receptors derive from a woman aged 60-75 years who had recovered from COVID-19.

The V call is TRBV5-1, the J call TRBJ2-3; D possibly corresponds to TRBD2 (5 bases). Germline V gene data show CDR1 as SGHRS and CDR2 as YFSETQ. The length of the CDR3 is 15 residues. V shed 0 bases and J shed 1 base, with 9 bases lying between them. CDR3 sequence: CASSLEGAGTDTQYF. The CDR3, as DNA: TGCGCCAGCAGCTTGGAGGGAGCTGGCACAGATACGCAGTATTTT.

A remark on this clone: Additional DNA sequences in this sample encode the identical CDR3. The chain employs TRBV7-2 and TRBJ2-1, with D uncertain. The CDR3 runs 11 residues. CDR1 and CDR2 (germline): SGHTA, FQGNSA. The V gene lost 2 bases and the J gene lost 6 bases, with 2 bases spanning the gap. The CDR3 DNA reads as TGTGCCAGCAGCTTACTCAATGAGCAGTTCTTC. This gives the protein CASSLLNEQFF.

J is TRBJ2-7 and V is TRBV5-1, with D possibly TRBD1 on 6 matching bases. CDR1 is SGHRS and CDR2 is YFSETQ in the germline V gene. The CDR3 totals 15 residues. Between the trimmed V and J ends, which lost 4 bases and 3 bases, there was a span of 17 bases. The CDR3 DNA reads as TGCGCCAGCAGCCCACTAACAGGGTCGGTCTACGAGCAGTACGTC. As protein: CASSPLTGSVYEQYV.

V usage is TRBV29-1 and J usage is TRBJ2-7; 7 nucleotides line up with TRBD1. CDR3 length: 13 residues. CDR1 and CDR2 (germline): SQVTM, ANQGSEA. V lost 2 bases to trimming and J lost 5 bases; unmatched junction nucleotides: 6. CDR3 in amino acids: CSVETGAVDEQYF. The CDR3 bases are TGCAGCGTTGAAACAGGGGCCGTGGACGAGCAGTACTTC.

This rearrangement joins TRBV6-6 to TRBJ1-6, with 8 bases aligning to TRBD1. In germline, CDR1 is MNHNY, CDR2 SVGAGI (reference sequence). The CDR3 spans 14 residues. J lost 7 bases, V lost 7 bases, and 6 bases had no gene match. CDR3 nucleotide sequence: TGTGCCAGCACCCATGGACAGGGCAATTCACCCCTCCACTTT. Its translation is CASTHGQGNSPLHF.

On this clone: At one of its ends the junction is not consistent with the germline gene, which may arise from a read error. CDR3 sequence reads: CASSQAGGTVKETQYF. The CDR3 nucleotides are TGTGCCAGCAGCCAAGCTGGCGGGACAGTCAAAGAAACCCAGTACTTC. The genes are TRBV4-2 and TRBJ2-5; tentative D call: TRBD1 (7 bases). CDR1 and CDR2 (germline): LGHNA, YNFKEQ. This CDR3 has 16 amino acids.

The J gene is TRBJ1-1, the V gene TRBV6-6, with D uncertain. Trimming left V 5 bases short and J 8 bases short, with 18 bases between. This CDR3 is 14 amino acids long. Germline V gene data show CDR1 as MNHNY and CDR2 as SVGAGI (reference sequence). In nucleotides, the CDR3 is TGTGCCAGCAGTCCAGAAATAGGGAGCGGAGAAGCTTTCTTT. It codes for CASSPEIGSGEAFF.

The V call is TRBV10-1, the J call TRBJ1-1; TRBD1 might be the D (5 bases). Germline values: CDR1 WNHNN, CDR2 SYGVQD (reference sequence). This CDR3 has 13 amino acids. The ends were cut back, 3 bases at V and 10 bases at J, with 15 bases in the middle. The CDR3, as DNA: TGCGCCAGCAGTGAAGGAGGGGCAGCGGGAGCTTTCTTT. Its translation is CASSEGGAAGAFF.

V is TRBV11-2 and J is TRBJ2-1; a possible D gene is TRBD2 (5 bases). The V end lost 10 bases, the J end lost 2 bases, and 15 bases lay between the germline ends. This CDR3 is built from 14 residues. Germline values: CDR1 SGHAT, CDR2 FQNNGV. This chain's CDR3 is CATKRAVAYNEQFF. The CDR3 region has the DNA TGTGCCACTAAGAGGGCGGTCGCCTACAATGAGCAGTTCTTC.

This clone has just a few counts. The chain links TRBV10-3 to TRBJ2-7, with 14 positions matching TRBD2. Trimming removed 11 bases from V and 2 bases from J; junction bases left unmatched: 8. Germline V CDR1 and CDR2: ENHRY, SYGVKD. The CDR3 totals 15 residues. The CDR3 loop is CASRTSGGRTYEQYF. The DNA for the CDR3 is TGTGCCTCCCGGACTAGCGGGGGGAGGACCTACGAGCAGTACTTC.

The V call is TRBV2, the J call TRBJ2-5; 8 nucleotides align to TRBD1. The V segment lost 6 bases and the J segment 1 base; nucleotides outside the gene matches: 7. The germline V gene has CDR1 SNHLY and CDR2 FYNNEI. CDR3 size: 15 residues. DNA for the CDR3: TGTGCCAGCAGCAGACAGGGGCCTCCCCAAGAGACCCAGTACTTC. Protein: CASSRQGPPQETQYF. Filled out from reference TRBV2 and TRBJ2-5, the complete variable domain reads EPEVTQTPSHQVTQMGQEVILRCVPISNHLYFYWYRQILGQKVEFLVSFYNNEISEKSEIFDDQFSVERPDGSNFTLKIRSTKLEDSAMYFCASSRQGPPQETQYFGPGTRLLVL.

The chain recombines TRBV5-1 with TRBJ1-2, with 7 bases fitting TRBD1. CDR3 length: 13 residues. The junction had 8 bases not matched to a gene; V was cut back by 4 bases and J by 8 bases. CDR1 is SGHRS and CDR2 is YFSETQ in the germline V gene. The CDR3 nucleotides read TGCGCCAGCAGCATAAGAACAGGGGTAGGCTACACCTTC. Encoded protein: CASSIRTGVGYTF.

The rearrangement joins TRBV6-1 to TRBJ1-3; D gene unclear. Germline loops: CDR1 MNHNS, CDR2 SASEGT. Trimming removed 0 bases from V and 0 bases from J, with 6 bases in between. This CDR3 contains 15 residues. The CDR3 DNA reads as TGTGCCAGCAGTGAAGCGCGGGTCTCTGGAAACACCATATATTTT. Residues: CASSEARVSGNTIYF.

Written as DNA, the CDR3 is TGTGCCAGCAGTCCCCGACCCGGGACAGGGCCTATTTATAGCAATCAGCCCCAGCATTTT. Its protein is CASSPRPGTGPIYSNQPQHF. The chain has TRBV27 and TRBJ1-5, with TRBD1 identical over 9 bases. The germline gives CDR1 MNHEY, CDR2 SMNVEV (reference sequence). CDR3 size: 20 residues. V lost 5 bases to trimming and J lost 0 bases; unmatched junction nucleotides: 17.